This T cell receptor (beta chain) is drawn from a study of metastatic and nonmetastatic thyroid tumors. Thyroid surgery took place with no prior treatment in any patient. TCRdb re-processed the PCR reads through MiXCR. This sample yields about 69,000 clones, of which 11% to 15% are seen a single time; approximately 7% belongs to the top ten. The sample holds many counts of this clone. Trimming left V 4 bases short and J 6 bases short, with 8 bases between. The CDR3 has 12 residues. Germline CDR1 and CDR2: SGHNT and YYREEE (reference sequence). The sequence derives from a male donor with papillary thyroid cancer or a benign thyroid nodule (not recorded which). Some clones in this sample may be carry-over from other donors' samples. The specimen sequenced was blood. The rearrangement links TRBV5-4 to TRBJ2-1; D possibly matches TRBD1 or TRBD2 (5 bases each). The CDR3 sequence is CASSLGTNEQFF. The CDR3 DNA is TGTGCCAGCAGCCTGGGGACCAATGAGCAGTTCTTC.